Shown below are 8 T cell receptor beta chains from a single sample sequenced in a study of T-cell reconstitution after alpha-beta-depleted transplantation in children. Library preparation (for TCRbeta) was performed with unique molecular identifiers. TCRdb re-analysed the PCR reads in MiXCR, keeping a single row per CDR3 protein. In the table there are 600,000 to 800,000 distinct CDR3 sequences, approximately 14% of which are singletons. Source: PBMCs, taken before TCRalphabeta/CD19-depleted stem cell transplant. Receptors were obtained from a girl aged 2 to 9 with congenital amegakaryocytic thrombocytopenia, due to receive a stem cell transplant.

Points on this clonotype: A much larger clone is a single base away; this may be a read error. The chain links TRBV5-1 to TRBJ1-5, with 7 positions matching TRBD1. This CDR3 has 13 amino acids. CDR1 SGHRS and CDR2 YFSETQ come from the germline V gene. After removal of 7 bases from V and 7 bases from J, the junction contained 8 bases not matched to a gene. The CDR3 reads CASGTEQGQPQHF. CDR3 bases: TGCGCCAGCGGAACCGAACAGGGGCAGCCCCAGCATTTT.

In this sample, this clonotype turned up many times. This chain joins TRBV20-1 and TRBJ1-4; no clear D gene. This CDR3 is 12 amino acids long. V lost 3 bases and J 2 bases, leaving 4 bases between the germline ends. In germline, CDR1 is DFQATT, CDR2 SNEGSKA (reference sequence). The CDR3 coding sequence is TGCAGTGCTAGGGGGACTAATGAAAAACTGTTTTTT. Translation gives CSARGTNEKLFF.

In its sample, this clonotype was seen many times. The gene calls are TRBV20-1 and TRBJ2-6; possible D gene TRBD2, 6 bases. V lost 5 bases and J lost 2, with 19 bases in between. The CDR3 loop spans 17 amino acids. Germline V gene sequence: CDR1 DFQATT, CDR2 SNEGSKA (reference sequence). CDR3 coding DNA: TGCAGTGCTTCGCCGAACAGCTGGACTACTGGGGCCAACGTCCTGACTTTC. Its protein is CSASPNSWTTGANVLTF.

The chain couples TRBV20-1 to TRBJ2-4; 8 bases are a match to TRBD2. Trimming at V came to 5 bases and at J to 1 base, leaving 7 bases not matched to a gene. Germline V CDR1 and CDR2: DFQATT, SNEGSKA (reference sequence). This CDR3 spans 15 amino acids. The DNA of the CDR3 is TGCAGTGCTGCCCTAGCGGGTGGGGCCAAAAACATTCAGTACTTC. Residues: CSAALAGGAKNIQYF.

CDR3 sequence (DNA): TGTGCCAGCAGCCACCGGTGGACTAGCGAAACAGATACGCAGTATTTT. Its protein is CASSHRWTSETDTQYF. J is TRBJ2-3 and V is TRBV11-2, with 9 bases matching TRBD2. The CDR3 totals 16 residues. V lost 5 bases, J lost 3 bases, and 9 bases stayed unmatched. Germline V gene sequence: CDR1 SGHAT, CDR2 FQNNGV.

The chain employs TRBV15 and TRBJ1-5; D remains ambiguous. Trimming stripped 1 base from V and 4 bases from J, with 8 bases between. CDR3 length equals 14 residues. Germline V gene lookup returns CDR1 LNHNV and CDR2 YYDKDF (reference sequence). CDR3 nucleotide sequence: TGTGCCACCAGCAGAGTTGCGGGGAATCAGCCCCAGCATTTT. Protein product: CATSRVAGNQPQHF.

This chain uses TRBV20-1 with TRBJ1-1, with TRBD1 matching over 7 bases. Germline V gene data show CDR1 as DFQATT and CDR2 as SNEGSKA (reference sequence). V gave up 6 bases and J gave up 8 bases; unmatched junction bases: 15. CDR3 length equals 14 residues. CDR3 coding DNA: TGCAGTGCAGCGGGGGGGACAGTCGTAGTGGAAGCTTTCTTT. Protein: CSAAGGTVVVEAFF.

This clonotype has at least ten counts. This chain links TRBV12-3 or TRBV12-4 with TRBJ2-1; 9 bases are shared with TRBD2. This CDR3 is built from 15 residues. The junction had 11 bases not matched to a gene; V was cut back by 6 bases and J by 8 bases. The CDR3 spells CASRKSAGGLDEQFF. The CDR3 nucleotides are TGTGCCAGCAGGAAGTCTGCGGGAGGGCTCGATGAGCAGTTCTTC.